The clone carrying this T cell receptor (beta chain) was counted ten times or more. Its cognate antigen is unknown. This sample is drawn from a study of CD8 T cells in ankylosing spondylitis. Study results and limitations: Disease-linked clones reportedly concentrated significantly in matched ankylosing spondylitis synovial fluid. What seemed typical of ankylosing spondylitis blood was a TCR beta motif built from roughly eight highly homologous variants. With a CD8+ phenotype, disease-linked clones were relatively rare in peripheral blood.

Libraries of TCR beta came from quantitative 5'-RACE with molecular barcodes. TCRdb re-called the 5' RACE reads through MiXCR, storing one row per CDR3 protein. Among some 220,000 distinct CDR3 sequences listed, roughly 8% were seen once. Trimming cost V 7 bases and J 2 bases, with 11 bases left between them. There are 13 residues in the CDR3. Germline CDR1 reads WSHSY; CDR2 reads SAAADI. The chain couples TRBV10-2 to TRBJ1-1, with D maybe TRBD1 (5 bases). The sequenced sample consisted of blood, either unsorted or a sorted T cell fraction (not recorded which). This clonotype originated in a female donor with ankylosing spondylitis or in good health (not recorded which). The CDR3 sequence is CASIRQINTEAFF. CDR3 DNA sequence: TGCGCCAGCATCCGACAGATCAACACTGAAGCTTTCTTT.